This section outlines one TCR beta chain sequence together with its context. The target antigen is unknown. Libraries were prepared by immunoSEQ multiplex PCR; TCRdb keeps only in-frame clonotypes and omits some of them. This repertoire shows 110,000 to 150,000 clones, more than 85% found once; its top ten account for around 3.2%. From germline, CDR1 is KGHDR and CDR2 SFDVKD. The CDR3 has 18 residues. V was trimmed by 2 bases and J by 8 bases, leaving 23 bases between them. The data originate from a study of T cell responses to AZD1222 COVID-19 vaccine. Whole-study findings and limits: In a largely white British group with more females than males, clonal diversity was possibly underestimated. All repertoire sampling was performed exclusively after the peak T cell response.

Sequencing was performed on peripheral blood, taken on day 0 of AZD1222 vaccination. The sequence was collected from an adult in good health. The rearrangement uses TRBV24-1 and TRBJ1-4, with D perhaps TRBD1 (6 bases). The CDR3 nucleotides are TGTGCCACCAGTGATTCAACGGGAACAGGGTTGCGTTGGGAAAAACTGTTTTTT. This encodes CATSDSTGTGLRWEKLFF.